These T cell receptor beta chains were read from a single sample in a study of patients and donors after allogeneic stem cell transplantation. MiXCR, applied by TCRdb to the RT-PCR reads, yields one record per CDR3 protein. Among fewer than 180,000 distinct CDR3 sequences listed, approximately 40% were seen once. Sequencing was performed on blood, either unsorted or a sorted T cell fraction (not recorded which). These receptors were obtained from a human donor who was either an allogeneic HSCT recipient or a stem cell or donor lymphocyte infusion donor (not recorded which). It is not recorded whose cells these are; they may come from a transplant donor. CDR3s include the opening cysteine and the closing phenylalanine or tryptophan. Expanded clones are given a class, and other clones once, few, many or no size at all.

size	V	J	CDR3
NA	TRBV7-9	TRBJ2-2	CAISFKAGELFF
few	TRBV7-9	TRBJ1-1	CASSYRGYGGTEAFF
NA	TRBV12-3/TRBV12-4	TRBJ2-3	CASRRLSPDTQYF
few	TRBV7-2	TRBJ1-1	CASSVDPGTGEIAFF
once	TRBV6-5	TRBJ2-1	CASSWGLAGNEQFF
NA	TRBV5-1	TRBJ1-1	CASSLGDLGQRSPEAFF
NA	TRBV5-5	TRBJ1-5	CASSLVVGVNQPQHF
many	TRBV12-3/TRBV12-4	TRBJ1-5	CASSLRGQGGQPQHF
NA	TRBV6-5	TRBJ1-3	CASSKTQGRRNTIYF
NA	TRBV6-5	TRBJ2-6	CASIGSSGANVLTF
few	TRBV20-1	TRBJ2-1	CSAAYNEQFF
NA	TRBV12-3/TRBV12-4	TRBJ2-2	CASSRGAGELFF
NA	TRBV20-1	TRBJ1-2	CSARVPGQGAANYGYTF
few	TRBV20-1	TRBJ1-4	CSARAGWDTEKLFF
NA	TRBV12-3/TRBV12-4	TRBJ1-5	CASRWTGGTNQPQHF
few	TRBV4-3	TRBJ1-3	CASSQRAGPSGNTIYF
NA	TRBV12-3/TRBV12-4	TRBJ1-2	CASSSEGPNYGYTF
NA	TRBV12-3/TRBV12-4	TRBJ2-3	CATRARQGSDTQYF
NA	TRBV20-1	TRBJ1-5	CSARGWGQPQHF
NA	TRBV4-2	TRBJ1-1	CASSQSDRNTEAFF
NA	TRBV9	TRBJ2-3	CASSVGPSTDTQYF
few	TRBV9	TRBJ1-3	CASSANNRYPGNTIYF
NA	TRBV27	TRBJ2-5	CASSFKGGETQYF
NA	TRBV4-3	TRBJ2-3	CASSQDRGLAGARDTQYF
NA	TRBV11-1	TRBJ1-1	CASSRYWAEAFF
few	TRBV5-1	TRBJ1-6	CASSQDTFPSNSPLHF
few	TRBV11-2	TRBJ2-3	CASSPQRGTDTQYF
NA	TRBV7-8	TRBJ1-5	CASSLARISTISQPQHF
few	TRBV7-2	TRBJ2-1	CASSLQSRANEQFF
NA	TRBV30	TRBJ1-1	CAWRPIGTWGTEAFF
NA	TRBV5-5	TRBJ1-1	CASSLSSVEAFF
few	TRBV5-1	TRBJ1-1	CASSLGRFNTEAFF
few	TRBV27	TRBJ2-7	CASSSGASYEQYF
few	TRBV3-1	TRBJ2-5	CASHDSRTAPRETQYF
NA	TRBV6-5	TRBJ2-7	CASSPRGGEVHEQYF
many	TRBV20-1	TRBJ1-1	CSARDLGQMNTEAFF
few	TRBV4-2	TRBJ1-1	CASSQDWAGERGEAFF
few	TRBV5-1	TRBJ1-1	CASSLTHPGQGSAEAFF
NA	TRBV27	TRBJ2-7	CASIGGGDEQYF
NA	TRBV9	TRBJ2-7	CASSRGQNEQYF
NA	TRBV6-1	TRBJ1-1	CASSDLGGHWNTEAFF
few	TRBV12-3/TRBV12-4	TRBJ1-3	CASSSGGDRANTIYF
few	TRBV27	TRBJ2-5	CASRRGGPRETQYF
NA	TRBV4-1	TRBJ1-1	CASGGVNTEAFF
NA	TRBV12-3/TRBV12-4	TRBJ1-4	CASSLVDRPNEKLFF
NA	TRBV14	TRBJ1-1	CASSQESYTEAFF
NA	TRBV5-6	TRBJ2-7	CASSLYTGGDSYEQYF
many	TRBV12-3/TRBV12-4	TRBJ1-1	CASSLGTTEAFF
NA	TRBV28	TRBJ2-5	CASRIPGTQETQYF
NA	TRBV7-8	TRBJ2-2	CASSPRAFRELFF
few	TRBV5-1	TRBJ1-6	CASSSGTASSYNSPLHF
NA	TRBV3-1	TRBJ2-2	CASSPGQSTGELFF
few	TRBV12-3/TRBV12-4	TRBJ1-2	CASSLLGGALGYTF
NA	TRBV5-1	TRBJ1-4	CASSLGRGPPATNEKLFF
NA	TRBV29-1	TRBJ2-5	CSVTGTGIRATQYF
few	TRBV4-3	TRBJ2-1	CASSQYISSYNEQFF
few	TRBV20-1	TRBJ1-1	CSAPTGGITEAFF
NA	TRBV28	TRBJ2-3	CASSSWGETDTQYF